This T cell receptor beta chain was profiled in a study of shared clonotypes between healthy human individuals. The study's findings and limits: Some clonotypes were shared by all four sorted-subset donors, while others were not shared. The non-shared ones had lower generation probabilities than the shared ones.

TCRdb keeps only in-frame clones here, not all; method: immunoSEQ multiplex PCR. The repertoire holds about 2.1 million clones, with approximately 92% as singletons. The ends were cut back, 0 bases at V and 6 bases at J, with 6 bases in the middle. CDR3 length: 12 residues. From germline, CDR1 is SGHNT and CDR2 YENEEA. Cells designated naive CD8 were CD45RO-negative and were positively selected for CCR7, with terminally differentiated effector memory CD45RA+ cells excluded. As for this clone: The antigen remains undetermined. The sample has other DNA sequences that encode this CDR3 too.

The chain carries TRBV11-3 and TRBJ2-7; D gene ambiguous. Sequenced: naive CD8+ T cells from PBMCs. This receptor was identified in a man younger than 35 in good health. Some clones in this sample may be carry-over from other donors' samples. This CDR3 is CASSLDNREQYF. The CDR3 DNA follows: TGTGCCAGCAGCTTAGACAATCGCGAGCAGTACTTC. The whole variable domain, filled in from reference TRBV11-3 and TRBJ2-7, reads EAGVVQSPRYKIIEKKQPVAFWCNPISGHNTLYWYLQNLGQGPELLIRYENEEAVDDSQLPKDRFSAERLKGVDSTLKIQPAELGDSAVYLCASSLDNREQYFGPGTRLTVT.